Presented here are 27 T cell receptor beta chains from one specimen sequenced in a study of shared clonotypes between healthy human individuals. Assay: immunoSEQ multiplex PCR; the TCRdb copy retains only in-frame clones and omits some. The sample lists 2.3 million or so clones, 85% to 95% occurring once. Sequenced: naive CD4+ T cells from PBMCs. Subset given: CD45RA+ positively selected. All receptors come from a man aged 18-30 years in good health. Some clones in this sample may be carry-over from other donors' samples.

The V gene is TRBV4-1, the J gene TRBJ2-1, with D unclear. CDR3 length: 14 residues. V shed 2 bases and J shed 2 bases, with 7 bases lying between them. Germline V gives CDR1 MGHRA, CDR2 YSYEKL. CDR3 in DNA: TGCGCCAGCAGCCAACGGGTCCCCTACAATGAGCAGTTCTTC. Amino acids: CASSQRVPYNEQFF.

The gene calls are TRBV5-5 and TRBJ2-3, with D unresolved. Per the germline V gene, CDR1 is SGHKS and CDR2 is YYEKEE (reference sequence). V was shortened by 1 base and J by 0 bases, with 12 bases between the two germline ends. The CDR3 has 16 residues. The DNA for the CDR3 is TGTGCCAGCAGCTTGCGATCGATCCTTAGCACAGATACGCAGTATTTT. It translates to CASSLRSILSTDTQYF.

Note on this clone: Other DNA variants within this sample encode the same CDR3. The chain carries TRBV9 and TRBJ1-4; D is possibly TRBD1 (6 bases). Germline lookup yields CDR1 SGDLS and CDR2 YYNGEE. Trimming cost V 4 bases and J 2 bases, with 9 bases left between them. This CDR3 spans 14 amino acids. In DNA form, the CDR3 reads TGTGCCAGCAGCCCTACAGGGACTAATGAAAAACTGTTTTTT. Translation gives CASSPTGTNEKLFF.

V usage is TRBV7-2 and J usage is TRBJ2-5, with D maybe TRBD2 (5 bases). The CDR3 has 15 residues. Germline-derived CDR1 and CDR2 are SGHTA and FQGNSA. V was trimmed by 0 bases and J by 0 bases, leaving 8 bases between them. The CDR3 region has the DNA TGTGCCAGCAGCTTAGCTTCTAGCCACCAAGAGACCCAGTACTTC. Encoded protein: CASSLASSHQETQYF.

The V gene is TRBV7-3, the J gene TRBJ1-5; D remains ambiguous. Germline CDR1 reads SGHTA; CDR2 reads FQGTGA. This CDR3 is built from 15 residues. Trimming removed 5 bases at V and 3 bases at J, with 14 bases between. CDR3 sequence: CASSPDGLLNQPQHF. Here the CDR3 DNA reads TGTGCCAGCAGCCCCGACGGGTTACTCAATCAGCCCCAGCATTTT.

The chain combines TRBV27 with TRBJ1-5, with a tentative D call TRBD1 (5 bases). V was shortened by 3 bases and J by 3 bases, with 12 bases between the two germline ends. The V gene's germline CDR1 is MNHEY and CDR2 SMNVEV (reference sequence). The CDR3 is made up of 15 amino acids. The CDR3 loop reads CASSFVGGANQPQHF. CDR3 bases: TGTGCCAGCAGTTTCGTTGGTGGGGCCAATCAGCCCCAGCATTTT.

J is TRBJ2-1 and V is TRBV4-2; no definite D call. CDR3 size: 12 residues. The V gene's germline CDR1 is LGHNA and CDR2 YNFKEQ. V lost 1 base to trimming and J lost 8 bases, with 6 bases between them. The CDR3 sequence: CASSQVIDEQFF. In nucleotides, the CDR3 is TGTGCCAGCAGCCAAGTGATCGATGAGCAGTTCTTC.

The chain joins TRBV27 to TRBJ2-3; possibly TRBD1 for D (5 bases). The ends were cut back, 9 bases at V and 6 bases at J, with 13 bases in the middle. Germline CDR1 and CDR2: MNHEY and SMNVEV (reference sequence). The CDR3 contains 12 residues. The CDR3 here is CARFLRGDTQYF. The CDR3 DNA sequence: TGTGCCAGATTCTTAAGGGGTGATACGCAGTATTTT.

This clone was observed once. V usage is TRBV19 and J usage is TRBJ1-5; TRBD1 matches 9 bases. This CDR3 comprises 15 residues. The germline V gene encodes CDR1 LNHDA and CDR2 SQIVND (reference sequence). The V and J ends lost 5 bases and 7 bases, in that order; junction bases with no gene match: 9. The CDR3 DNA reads TGTGCCAGTAGTTCAATACAGGGGGCGGACCAGCCCCAGCATTTT. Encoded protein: CASSSIQGADQPQHF.

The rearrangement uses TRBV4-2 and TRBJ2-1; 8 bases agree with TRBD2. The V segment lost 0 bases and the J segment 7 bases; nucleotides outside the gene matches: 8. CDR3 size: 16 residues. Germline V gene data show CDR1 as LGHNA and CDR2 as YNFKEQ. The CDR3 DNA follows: TGTGCCAGCAGCCAAGATCCTGGGACTAGATGGAATGAGCAGTTCTTC. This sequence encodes CASSQDPGTRWNEQFF.

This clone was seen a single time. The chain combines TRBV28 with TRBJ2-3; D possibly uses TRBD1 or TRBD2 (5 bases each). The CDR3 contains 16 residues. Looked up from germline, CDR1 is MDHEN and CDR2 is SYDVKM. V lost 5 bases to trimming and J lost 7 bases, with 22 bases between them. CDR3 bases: TGTGCCAGCAGTCCCCTGGGACGAGGCAACACTAATACGCAGTATTTT. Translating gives CASSPLGRGNTNTQYF.

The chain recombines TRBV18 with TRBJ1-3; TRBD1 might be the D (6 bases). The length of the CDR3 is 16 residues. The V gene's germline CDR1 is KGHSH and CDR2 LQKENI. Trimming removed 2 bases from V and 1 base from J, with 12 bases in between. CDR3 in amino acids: CASSPSGAASGNTIYF. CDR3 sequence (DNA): TGTGCCAGCTCACCATCAGGGGCGGCGTCTGGAAACACCATATATTTT. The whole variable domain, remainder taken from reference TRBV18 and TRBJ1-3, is NAGVMQNPRHLVRRRGQEARLRCSPMKGHSHVYWYRQLPEEGLKFMVYLQKENIIDESGMPKERFSAEFPKEGPSILRIQQVVRGDSAAYFCASSPSGAASGNTIYFGEGSWLTVV.

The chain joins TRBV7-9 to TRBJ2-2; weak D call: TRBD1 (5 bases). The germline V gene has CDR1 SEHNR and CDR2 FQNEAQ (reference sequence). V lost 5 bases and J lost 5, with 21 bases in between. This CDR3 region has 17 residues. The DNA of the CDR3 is TGTGCCAGCAGCCTCAATCAGGGAACTGGGCCAACCGGGGAGCTGTTTTTT. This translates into CASSLNQGTGPTGELFF.

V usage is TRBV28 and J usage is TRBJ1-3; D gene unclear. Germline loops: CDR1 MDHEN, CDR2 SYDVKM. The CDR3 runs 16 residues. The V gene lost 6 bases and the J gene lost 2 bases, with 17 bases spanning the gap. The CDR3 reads CASRTITPSTGNTIYF. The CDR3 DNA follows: TGTGCCAGCAGAACCATCACACCTTCGACTGGAAACACCATATATTTT.

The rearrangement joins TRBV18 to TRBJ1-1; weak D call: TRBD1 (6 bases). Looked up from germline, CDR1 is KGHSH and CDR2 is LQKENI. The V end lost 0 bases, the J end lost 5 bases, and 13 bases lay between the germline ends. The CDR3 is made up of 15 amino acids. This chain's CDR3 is CASSPPLGGGTEAFF. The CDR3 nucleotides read TGTGCCAGCTCACCACCGTTAGGGGGGGGAACTGAAGCTTTCTTT.

In DNA form, the CDR3 reads TGTGCCAGCAGCTTAGAGGGGGTCCAGCATTTT. Translation: CASSLEGVQHF. The chain recombines TRBV7-2 with TRBJ1-5, with D maybe TRBD1 (6 bases). This CDR3 has 11 amino acids. The germline gives CDR1 SGHTA, CDR2 FQGNSA. V gave up 1 base and J gave up 12 bases, with 7 bases separating them.

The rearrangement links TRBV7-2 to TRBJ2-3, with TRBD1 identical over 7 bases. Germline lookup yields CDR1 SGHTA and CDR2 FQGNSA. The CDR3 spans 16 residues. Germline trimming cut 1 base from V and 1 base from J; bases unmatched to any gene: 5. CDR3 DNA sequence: TGTGCCAGCAGCTTAGTCGGGACAGCAGGCACAGATACGCAGTATTTT. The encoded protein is CASSLVGTAGTDTQYF.

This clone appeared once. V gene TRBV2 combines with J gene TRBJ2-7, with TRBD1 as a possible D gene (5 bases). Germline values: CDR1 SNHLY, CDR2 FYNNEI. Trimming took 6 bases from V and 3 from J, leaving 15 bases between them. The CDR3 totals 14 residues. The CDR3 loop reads CASSHLTGDYEQYF. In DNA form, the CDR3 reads TGTGCCAGCAGCCACTTAACAGGAGACTACGAGCAGTACTTC.

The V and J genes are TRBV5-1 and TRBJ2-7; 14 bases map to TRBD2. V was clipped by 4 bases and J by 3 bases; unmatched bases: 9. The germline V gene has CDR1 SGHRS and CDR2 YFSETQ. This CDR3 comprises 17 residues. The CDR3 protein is CASSTGTSGSQIYEQYF. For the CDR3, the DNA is TGCGCCAGCAGCACAGGGACTAGCGGGAGCCAAATCTACGAGCAGTACTTC.

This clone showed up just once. CDR3 in DNA: TGTGCCAGCAGCATCAGGACAGACTCCTACGAGCAGTACTTC. Its translation: CASSIRTDSYEQYF. The chain couples TRBV5-4 to TRBJ2-7, with D perhaps matching TRBD1 (6 bases). Germline assignment: CDR1 SGHNT and CDR2 YYREEE (reference sequence). Trimming left V 4 bases short and J 0 bases short, with 11 bases between. This CDR3 is built from 14 residues.

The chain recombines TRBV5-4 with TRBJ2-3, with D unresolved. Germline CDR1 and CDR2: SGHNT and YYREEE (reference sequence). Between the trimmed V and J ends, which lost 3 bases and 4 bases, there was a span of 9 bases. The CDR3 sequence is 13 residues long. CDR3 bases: TGTGCCAGCAGCTATCTTAACGCAGATACGCAGTATTTT. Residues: CASSYLNADTQYF.

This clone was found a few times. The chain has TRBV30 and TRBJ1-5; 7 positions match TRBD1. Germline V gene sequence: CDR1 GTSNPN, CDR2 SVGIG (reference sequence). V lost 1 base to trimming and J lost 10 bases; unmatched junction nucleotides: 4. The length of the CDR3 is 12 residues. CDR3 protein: CAWSGWTGPQHF. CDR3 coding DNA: TGTGCCTGGAGTGGGTGGACAGGTCCCCAGCATTTT.

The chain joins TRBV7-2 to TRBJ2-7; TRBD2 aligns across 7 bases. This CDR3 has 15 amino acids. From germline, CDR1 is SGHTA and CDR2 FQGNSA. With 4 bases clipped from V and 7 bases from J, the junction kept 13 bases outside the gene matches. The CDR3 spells CASSSLAGPGGEQYF. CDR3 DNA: TGTGCCAGCAGCTCCTTAGCGGGTCCCGGGGGGGAGCAGTACTTC.

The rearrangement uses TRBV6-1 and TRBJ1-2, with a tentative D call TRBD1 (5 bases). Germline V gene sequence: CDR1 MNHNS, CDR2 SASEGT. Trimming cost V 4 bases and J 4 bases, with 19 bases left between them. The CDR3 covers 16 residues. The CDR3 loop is CASSVGRGSLPYGYTF. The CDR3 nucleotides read TGTGCCAGCAGTGTTGGGAGGGGATCCCTCCCCTATGGCTACACCTTC.

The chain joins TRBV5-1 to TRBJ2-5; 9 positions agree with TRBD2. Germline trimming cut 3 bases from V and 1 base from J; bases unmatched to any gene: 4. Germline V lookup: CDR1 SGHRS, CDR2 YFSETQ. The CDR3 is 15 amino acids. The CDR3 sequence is CASSSTSGPQETQYF. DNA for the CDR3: TGCGCCAGCAGCTCGACTAGCGGACCCCAAGAGACCCAGTACTTC.

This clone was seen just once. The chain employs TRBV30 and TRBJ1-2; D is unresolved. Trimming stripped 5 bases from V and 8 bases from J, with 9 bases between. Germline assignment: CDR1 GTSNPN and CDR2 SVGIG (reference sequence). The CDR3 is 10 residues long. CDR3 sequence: CAWGRDGYTF. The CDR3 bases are TGTGCCTGGGGGAGAGACGGCTACACCTTC.

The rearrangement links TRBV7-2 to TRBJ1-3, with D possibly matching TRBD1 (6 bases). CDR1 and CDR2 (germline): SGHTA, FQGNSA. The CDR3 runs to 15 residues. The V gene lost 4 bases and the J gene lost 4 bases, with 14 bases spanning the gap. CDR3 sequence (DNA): TGTGCCAGCAGCTCGCGCGGGGGGGCCGGAAACACCATATATTTT. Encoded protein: CASSSRGGAGNTIYF. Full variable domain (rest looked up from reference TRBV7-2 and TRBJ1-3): GAGVSQSPSNKVTEKGKDVELRCDPISGHTALYWYRQSLGQGLEFLIYFQGNSAPDKSGLPSDRFSAERTGGSVSTLTIQRTQQEDSAVYLCASSSRGGAGNTIYFGEGSWLTVV.